The TCR beta chain described here comes from a study of cytomegalovirus exposure and HLA in healthy donors. Study-wide results and limits: Most TCR sequences showed up rarely, but some public TCRs showed up in many donors. Reports credit the classifier with highly specific, highly sensitive diagnosis of cytomegalovirus status.

The donors were in the roughly 120-subject validation cohort; that cohort was separate from the roughly 700-subject first cohort. The method was immunoSEQ multiplex PCR; TCRdb's version includes in-frame clones alone and lacks a portion of them. The sample has 250,000 to 400,000 clones, approximately 86% seen once. A note on this clone: Its antigen is unknown.

The ends were cut back, 5 bases at V and 5 bases at J, with 13 bases in the middle. Germline CDR1 and CDR2: SGHVS and FNYEAQ. This CDR3 contains 13 residues. The TCR sequence derives from a man aged 30 to 45 in good health and CMV-seronegative. Material for sequencing was PBMCs. The chain combines TRBV7-6 with TRBJ2-7, with D uncertain. The CDR3 loop is CASSPNWSNEQYF. The CDR3 bases are TGTGCCAGCAGCCCAAATTGGTCTAACGAGCAGTACTTC.